This TCR beta chain comes out of a study of breast tumors, draining lymph nodes, adjacent tissues. The CDR3 is 16 amino acids. J lost 7 bases, V lost 8 bases, and 11 bases had no gene match. Germline V lookup: CDR1 SNHLY, CDR2 FYNNEI. TCRdb called the multiplex PCR reads again in MiXCR, with one record for every CDR3 protein. This table holds more than 20,000 distinct CDR3 sequences, 50% found once. This TCR derives from a female donor with breast cancer. Some clones in this sample may be carry-over from other donors' samples. Sequences were obtained from breast tumor tissue. This chain links TRBV2 with TRBJ2-1, with 13 bases fitting TRBD2. This CDR3 reads CASLFLLAGGGNEQFF. CDR3 nucleotide sequence: TGTGCCAGCCTGTTCCTACTAGCGGGAGGGGGGAATGAGCAGTTCTTC.